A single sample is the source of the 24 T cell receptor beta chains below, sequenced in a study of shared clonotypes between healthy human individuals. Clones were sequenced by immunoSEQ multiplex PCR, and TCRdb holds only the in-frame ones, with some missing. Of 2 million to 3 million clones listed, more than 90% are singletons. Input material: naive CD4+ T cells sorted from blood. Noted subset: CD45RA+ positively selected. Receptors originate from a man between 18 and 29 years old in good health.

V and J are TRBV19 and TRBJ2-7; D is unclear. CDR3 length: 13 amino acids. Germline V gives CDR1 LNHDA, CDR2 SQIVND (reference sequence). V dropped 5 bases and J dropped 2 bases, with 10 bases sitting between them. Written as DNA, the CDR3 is TGTGCCAGTAGTCCGCATCGGACCTACGAGCAGTACTTC. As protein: CASSPHRTYEQYF.

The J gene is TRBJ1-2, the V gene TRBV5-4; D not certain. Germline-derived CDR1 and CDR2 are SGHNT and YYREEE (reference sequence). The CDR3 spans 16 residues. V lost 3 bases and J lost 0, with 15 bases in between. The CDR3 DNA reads TGTGCCAGCAGCTCGGCGGTCACGCAACCTAACTATGGCTACACCTTC. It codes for CASSSAVTQPNYGYTF.

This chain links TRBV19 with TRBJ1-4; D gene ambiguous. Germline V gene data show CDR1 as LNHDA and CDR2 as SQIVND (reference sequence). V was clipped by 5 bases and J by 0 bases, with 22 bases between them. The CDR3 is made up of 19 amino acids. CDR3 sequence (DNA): TGTGCCAGTAGTTTGCTTGGCGGGCGAGACCCAGCAACTAATGAAAAACTGTTTTTT. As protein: CASSLLGGRDPATNEKLFF.

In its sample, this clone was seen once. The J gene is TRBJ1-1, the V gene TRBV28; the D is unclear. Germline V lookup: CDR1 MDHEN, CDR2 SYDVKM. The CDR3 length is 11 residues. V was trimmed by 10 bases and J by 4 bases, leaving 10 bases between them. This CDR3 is CATRSATEAFF. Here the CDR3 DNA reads TGTGCCACCCGGTCAGCCACTGAAGCTTTCTTT. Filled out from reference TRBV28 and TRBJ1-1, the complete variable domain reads DVKVTQSSRYLVKRTGEKVFLECVQDMDHENMFWYRQDPGLGLRLIYFSYDVKMKEKGDIPEGYSVSREKKERFSLILESASTNQTSMYLCATRSATEAFFGQGTRLTVV.

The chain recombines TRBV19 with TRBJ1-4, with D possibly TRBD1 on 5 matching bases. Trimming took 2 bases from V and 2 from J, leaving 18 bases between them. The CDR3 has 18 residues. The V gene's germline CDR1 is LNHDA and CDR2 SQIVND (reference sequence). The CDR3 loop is CASSISRRGIGTNEKLFF. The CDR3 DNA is TGTGCCAGTAGTATATCCCGGAGGGGCATTGGGACTAATGAAAAACTGTTTTTT.

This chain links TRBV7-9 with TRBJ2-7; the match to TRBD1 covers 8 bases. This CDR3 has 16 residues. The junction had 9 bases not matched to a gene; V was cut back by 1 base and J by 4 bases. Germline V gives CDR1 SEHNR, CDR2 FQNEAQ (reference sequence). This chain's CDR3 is CASSLGVGTGLYEQYF. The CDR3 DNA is TGTGCCAGCAGCTTAGGGGTCGGGACAGGACTATACGAGCAGTACTTC.

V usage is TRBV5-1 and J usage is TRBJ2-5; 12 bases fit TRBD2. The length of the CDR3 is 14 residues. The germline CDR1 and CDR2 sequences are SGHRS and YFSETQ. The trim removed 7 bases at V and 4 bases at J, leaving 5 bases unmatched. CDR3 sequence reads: CASRLAGERETQYF. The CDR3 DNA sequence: TGCGCCAGCCGACTAGCGGGAGAGAGAGAGACCCAGTACTTC.

Here the CDR3 reads CASSVLVTGANYGYTF. The CDR3 DNA reads TGTGCCAGCAGTGTCCTAGTGACAGGAGCTAACTATGGCTACACCTTC. V is TRBV6-1 and J is TRBJ1-2, with D perhaps matching TRBD1 (6 bases). V gave up 4 bases and J gave up 0 bases, with 15 bases separating them. In germline, CDR1 is MNHNS, CDR2 SASEGT. CDR3 length equals 16 residues.

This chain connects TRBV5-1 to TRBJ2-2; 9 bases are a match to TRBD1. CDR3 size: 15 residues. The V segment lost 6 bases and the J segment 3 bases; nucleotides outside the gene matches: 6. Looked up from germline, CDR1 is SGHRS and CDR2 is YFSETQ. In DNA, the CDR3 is TGCGCCAGCACCCCTGGGGACAGGGACACCGGGGAGCTGTTTTTT. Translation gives CASTPGDRDTGELFF.

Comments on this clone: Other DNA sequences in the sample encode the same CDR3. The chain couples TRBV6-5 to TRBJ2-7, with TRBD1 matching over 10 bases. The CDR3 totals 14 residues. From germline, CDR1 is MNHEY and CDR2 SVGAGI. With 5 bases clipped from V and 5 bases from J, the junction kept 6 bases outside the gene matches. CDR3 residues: CASSRGDRGHEQYF. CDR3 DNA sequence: TGTGCCAGCAGTCGTGGGGACAGGGGTCACGAGCAGTACTTC.

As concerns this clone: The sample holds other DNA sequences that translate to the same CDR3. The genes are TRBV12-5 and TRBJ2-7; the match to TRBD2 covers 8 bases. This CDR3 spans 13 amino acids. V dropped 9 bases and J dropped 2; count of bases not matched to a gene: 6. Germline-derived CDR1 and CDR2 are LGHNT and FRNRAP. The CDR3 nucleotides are TGTGCTAGCTGTAATAGCGGGACCTACGAGCAGTACTTC. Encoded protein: CASCNSGTYEQYF.

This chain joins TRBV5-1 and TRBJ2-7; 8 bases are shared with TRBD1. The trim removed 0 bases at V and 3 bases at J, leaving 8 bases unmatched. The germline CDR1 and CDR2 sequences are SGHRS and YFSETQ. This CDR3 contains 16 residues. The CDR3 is CASSLGPYTGGYEQYF. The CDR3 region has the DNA TGCGCCAGCAGCTTGGGGCCTTATACAGGGGGCTACGAGCAGTACTTC.

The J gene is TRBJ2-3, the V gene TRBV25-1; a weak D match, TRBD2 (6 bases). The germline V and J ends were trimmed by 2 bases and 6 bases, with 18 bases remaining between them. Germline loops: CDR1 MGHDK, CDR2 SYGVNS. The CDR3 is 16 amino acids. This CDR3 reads CASSEGAGRWSDTQYF. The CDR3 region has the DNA TGTGCCAGCAGTGAAGGGGCAGGGAGGTGGTCGGATACGCAGTATTTT.

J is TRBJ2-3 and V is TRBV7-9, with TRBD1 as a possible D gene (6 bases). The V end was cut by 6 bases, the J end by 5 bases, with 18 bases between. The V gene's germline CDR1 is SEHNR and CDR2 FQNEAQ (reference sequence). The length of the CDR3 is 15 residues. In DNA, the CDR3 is TGTGCCAGCAGGGTGCAGGGGCCGCCCAGAGATACGCAGTATTTT. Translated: CASRVQGPPRDTQYF. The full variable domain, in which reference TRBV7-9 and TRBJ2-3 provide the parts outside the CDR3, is DTGVSQNPRHKITKRGQNVTFRCDPISEHNRLYWYRQTLGQGPEFLTYFQNEAQLEKSRLLSDRFSAERPKGSFSTLEIQRTEQGDSAMYLCASRVQGPPRDTQYFGPGTRLTVL.

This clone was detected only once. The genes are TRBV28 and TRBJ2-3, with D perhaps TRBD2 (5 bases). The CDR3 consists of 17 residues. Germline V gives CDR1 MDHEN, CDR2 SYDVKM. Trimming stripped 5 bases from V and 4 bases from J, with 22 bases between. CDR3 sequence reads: CASSAPGAGLRADTQYF. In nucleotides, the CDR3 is TGTGCCAGCAGTGCTCCCGGCGCCGGACTTAGGGCAGATACGCAGTATTTT.

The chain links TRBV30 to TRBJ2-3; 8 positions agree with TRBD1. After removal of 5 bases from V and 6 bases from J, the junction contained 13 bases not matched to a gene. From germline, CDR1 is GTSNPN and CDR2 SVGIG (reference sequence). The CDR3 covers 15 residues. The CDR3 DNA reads TGTGCCTGGCTAGCCTTCCAGGGGGCGCGGGATACGCAGTATTTT. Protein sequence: CAWLAFQGARDTQYF.

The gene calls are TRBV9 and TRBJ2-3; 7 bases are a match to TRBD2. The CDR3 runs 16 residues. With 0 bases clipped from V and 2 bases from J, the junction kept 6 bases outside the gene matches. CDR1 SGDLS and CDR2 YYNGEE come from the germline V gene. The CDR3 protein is CASSVGAGRDTDTQYF. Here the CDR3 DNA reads TGTGCCAGCAGCGTAGGAGCGGGGCGGGACACAGATACGCAGTATTTT.

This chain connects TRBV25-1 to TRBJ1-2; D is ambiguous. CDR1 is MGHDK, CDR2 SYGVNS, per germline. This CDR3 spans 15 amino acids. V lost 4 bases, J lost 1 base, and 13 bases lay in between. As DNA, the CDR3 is TGTGCCAGCAGTGGACCAGGCCACCTTAACTATGGCTACACCTTC. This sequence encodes CASSGPGHLNYGYTF.

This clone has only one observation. CDR3 sequence reads: CASTRQGARGNSSYNSPLHF. Written as DNA, the CDR3 is TGCGCCAGCACCCGACAGGGGGCAAGAGGAAACAGTTCCTATAATTCACCCCTCCACTTT. This chain connects TRBV10-1 to TRBJ1-6; 10 positions match TRBD1. The CDR3 runs 20 residues. Trimming cost V 7 bases and J 1 base; bases outside gene matches: 16. Looked up from germline, CDR1 is WNHNN and CDR2 is SYGVQD (reference sequence).

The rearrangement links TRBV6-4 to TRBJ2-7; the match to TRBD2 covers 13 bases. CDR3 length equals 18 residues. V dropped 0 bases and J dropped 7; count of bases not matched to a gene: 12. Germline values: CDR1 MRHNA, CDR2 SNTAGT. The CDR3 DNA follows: TGTGCCAGCAGTGACTCTCCCACACGGACTAGCGGGGGATGGGAGCAGTACTTC. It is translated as CASSDSPTRTSGGWEQYF.

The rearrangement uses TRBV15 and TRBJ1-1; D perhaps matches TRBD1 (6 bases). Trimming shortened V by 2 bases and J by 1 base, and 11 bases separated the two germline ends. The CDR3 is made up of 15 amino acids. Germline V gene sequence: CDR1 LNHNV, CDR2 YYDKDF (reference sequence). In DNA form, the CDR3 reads TGTGCCACCAGCAGACTCGGACAGCCGAACACTGAAGCTTTCTTT. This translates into CATSRLGQPNTEAFF.

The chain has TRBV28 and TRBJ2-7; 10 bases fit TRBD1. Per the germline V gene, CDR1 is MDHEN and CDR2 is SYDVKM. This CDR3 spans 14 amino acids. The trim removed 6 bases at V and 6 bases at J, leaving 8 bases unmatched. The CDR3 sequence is CASRFDRGLAEQYF. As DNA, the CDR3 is TGTGCCAGCAGATTCGACAGGGGGCTTGCCGAGCAGTACTTC. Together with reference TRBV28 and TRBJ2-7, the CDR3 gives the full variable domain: DVKVTQSSRYLVKRTGEKVFLECVQDMDHENMFWYRQDPGLGLRLIYFSYDVKMKEKGDIPEGYSVSREKKERFSLILESASTNQTSMYLCASRFDRGLAEQYFGPGTRLTVT.

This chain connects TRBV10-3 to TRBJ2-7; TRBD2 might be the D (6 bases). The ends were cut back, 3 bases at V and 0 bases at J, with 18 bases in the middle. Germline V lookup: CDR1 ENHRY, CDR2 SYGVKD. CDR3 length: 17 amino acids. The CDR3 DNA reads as TGTGCCATCAGTGATCGGTATGGCGGGGAAGTCTCCTACGAGCAGTACTTC. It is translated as CAISDRYGGEVSYEQYF.

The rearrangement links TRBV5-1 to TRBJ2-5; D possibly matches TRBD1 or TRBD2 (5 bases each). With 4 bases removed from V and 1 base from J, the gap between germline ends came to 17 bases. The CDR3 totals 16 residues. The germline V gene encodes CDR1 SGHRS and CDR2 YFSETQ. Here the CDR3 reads CASSQISGAIQETQYF. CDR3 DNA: TGCGCCAGCAGCCAGATATCCGGGGCCATCCAAGAGACCCAGTACTTC.